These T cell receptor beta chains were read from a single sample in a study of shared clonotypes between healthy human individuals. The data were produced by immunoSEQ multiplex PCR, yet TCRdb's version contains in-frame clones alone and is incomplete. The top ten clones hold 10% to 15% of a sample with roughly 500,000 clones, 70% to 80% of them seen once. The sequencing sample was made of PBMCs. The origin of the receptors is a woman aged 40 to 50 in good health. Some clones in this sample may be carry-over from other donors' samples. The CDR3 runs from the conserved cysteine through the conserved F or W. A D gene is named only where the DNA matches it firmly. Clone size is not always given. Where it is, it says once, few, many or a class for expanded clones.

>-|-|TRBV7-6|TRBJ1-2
CASSPANTGFGRYGYTF
TGTGCCAGCAGCCCGGCTAACACGGGGTTTGGGAGATATGGCTACACCTTC
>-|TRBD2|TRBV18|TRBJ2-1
CASSTSGEYNEQFF
TGTGCCAGCTCAACTAGCGGGGAATACAATGAGCAGTTCTTC
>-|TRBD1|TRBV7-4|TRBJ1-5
CASSFGTGQPQHF
TGTGCCAGCAGCTTCGGGACAGGTCAGCCCCAGCATTTT
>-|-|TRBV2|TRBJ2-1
CASSEIGGFQTSQFF
TGTGCCAGCAGTGAGATAGGGGGATTTCAGACTTCACAGTTCTTC
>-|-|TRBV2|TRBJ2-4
CASSKSTLRGKNIQYF
TGTGCCAGCAGTAAAAGTACCCTCCGGGGCAAAAACATTCAGTACTTC
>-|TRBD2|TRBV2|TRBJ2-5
CASSVASGRTETQYF
TGTGCCAGCAGTGTCGCTAGCGGGAGAACGGAGACCCAGTACTTC
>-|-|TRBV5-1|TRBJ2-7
CASSPNRVEEQYF
TGCGCCAGCAGCCCTAACAGGGTTGAAGAGCAGTACTTC
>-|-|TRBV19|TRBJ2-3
CASSPSGGTQYF
TGTGCCAGTAGCCCCAGTGGAGGTACGCAGTATTTT
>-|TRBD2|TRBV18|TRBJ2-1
CASSVAGLYNEQFF
TGTGCCAGCTCCGTAGCGGGACTATACAATGAGCAGTTCTTC
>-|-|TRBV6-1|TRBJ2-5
CASSEEGGAQETQYF
TGTGCCAGCAGTGAAGAGGGCGGAGCACAAGAGACCCAGTACTTC
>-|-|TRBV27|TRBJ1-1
CASSPTGAGPNTEAFF
TGTGCCAGCAGTCCCACGGGGGCAGGGCCGAACACTGAAGCTTTCTTT
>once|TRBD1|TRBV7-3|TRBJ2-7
CASSLSGTGAEQYF
TGTGCCAGCAGCTTAAGCGGGACAGGGGCCGAGCAGTACTTC
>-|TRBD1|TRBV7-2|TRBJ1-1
CASSRQGRNTEAFF
TGTGCCAGCAGCCGACAGGGAAGGAATACTGAAGCTTTCTTT
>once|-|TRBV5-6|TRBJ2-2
CASSLTWAGELFF
TGTGCCAGCAGCTTAACGTGGGCCGGGGAGCTGTTTTTT
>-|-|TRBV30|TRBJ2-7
CAWSSGPRQITYEQYF
TGTGCCTGGAGTTCGGGCCCTAGGCAGATCACCTACGAGCAGTACTTC
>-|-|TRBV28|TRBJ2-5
CASRWGETQYF
TGTGCCAGCAGGTGGGGGGAGACCCAGTACTTC
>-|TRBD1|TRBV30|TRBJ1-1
CAWSPMVTGGTEAFF
TGTGCCTGGAGTCCCATGGTGACAGGGGGGACTGAAGCTTTCTTT
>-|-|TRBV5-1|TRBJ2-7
CASSLESLGSYEQYF
TGCGCCAGCAGCTTGGAGAGTCTTGGCTCCTACGAGCAGTACTTC
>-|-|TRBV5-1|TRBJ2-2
CASSLAPVQQDTGELFF
TGCGCCAGCAGCTTGGCCCCGGTCCAGCAGGACACCGGGGAGCTGTTTTTT
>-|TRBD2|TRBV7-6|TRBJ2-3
CASSSGSGRRTDTQYF
TGTGCCAGCAGCTCAGGGAGCGGGAGAAGGACAGATACGCAGTATTTT
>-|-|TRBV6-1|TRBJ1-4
CASSEPWGSYNEKLFF
TGTGCCAGCAGTGAACCCTGGGGCAGCTATAATGAAAAACTGTTTTTT
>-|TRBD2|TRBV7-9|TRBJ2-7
CASSPPGLAGREQYF
TGTGCCAGCAGCCCGCCGGGACTAGCGGGAAGGGAGCAGTACTTC
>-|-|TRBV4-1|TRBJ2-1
CASSQGERFNEQFF
TGCGCCAGCAGCCAAGGAGAGAGGTTCAATGAGCAGTTCTTC
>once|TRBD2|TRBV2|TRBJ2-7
CASGPRTRDDEQYF
TGTGCCAGCGGCCCTAGGACTAGAGACGACGAGCAGTACTTC
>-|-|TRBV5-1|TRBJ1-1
CASSEDRLNTEAFF
TGCGCCAGCAGCGAGGACAGATTGAACACTGAAGCTTTCTTT
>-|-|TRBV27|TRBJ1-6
CASSLSGNSPLHF
TGTGCCAGCAGTTTAAGCGGGAATTCACCCCTCCACTTT
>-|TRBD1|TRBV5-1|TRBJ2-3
CASSWDRSSTDTQYF
TGCGCCAGCAGCTGGGACAGATCTAGCACAGATACGCAGTATTTT
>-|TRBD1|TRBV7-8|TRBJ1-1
CASSPQTRTGGTEAFF
TGTGCCAGCAGCCCTCAGACCCGGACAGGGGGCACTGAAGCTTTCTTT
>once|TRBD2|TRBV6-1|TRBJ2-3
CASKREQRTDTQYF
TGTGCCAGCAAGCGGGAGCAGCGGACAGATACGCAGTATTTT
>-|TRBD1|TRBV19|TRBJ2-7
CASSPSHGTGHEQYF
TGTGCCAGTAGTCCCTCCCACGGGACAGGTCACGAGCAGTACTTC
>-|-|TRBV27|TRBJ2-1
CASTGLTSYNEQFF
TGTGCCAGCACCGGGCTTACCTCCTACAATGAGCAGTTCTTC
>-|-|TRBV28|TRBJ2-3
CASRTPERGTDTQYF
TGTGCCAGCAGGACCCCTGAGCGGGGCACAGATACGCAGTATTTT
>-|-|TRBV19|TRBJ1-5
CASSAREFGNQPQHF
TGTGCCAGTAGTGCTAGGGAGTTCGGCAATCAGCCCCAGCATTTT
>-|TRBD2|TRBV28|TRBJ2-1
CASTGLAGWFF
TGTGCCAGCACAGGACTAGCGGGTTGGTTCTTC
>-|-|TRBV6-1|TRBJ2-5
CASKQGTLQLETQYF
TGTGCCAGCAAACAGGGTACTTTACAATTGGAGACCCAGTACTTC
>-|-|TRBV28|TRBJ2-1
CASKPGQLYNEQFF
TGTGCCAGTAAACCGGGACAACTATACAATGAGCAGTTCTTC